These T cell receptor beta chains were read from a single sample in a study of technical replicates of blood from several donors. TCRdb keeps only in-frame clones here, not all; method: immunoSEQ multiplex PCR. Here the sample spans around 80,000 clones, roughly 98% being singletons. The specimen sequenced was T cells isolated from PBMCs. The receptors shown here come from a human donor in good health. Both conserved end residues are part of each CDR3. A D gene is named only where the DNA matches it firmly. The size of a clone is reported for some rows only, either as once, few or many, or as a class for expanded clones.

NA	TRBJ1-3	TRBV5-4	NA	TGTGCCAGCAGCCCGGGAGGGGGAAACACCATATATTTT	CASSPGGGNTIYF
NA	TRBJ1-2	TRBV19	NA	TGTGCCAGTAGTAATGGGGGGGAGCGCCCTCCCTATGGCTACACCTTC	CASSNGGERPPYGYTF
NA	TRBJ1-1	TRBV28	NA	TGTGCCAGCAGTCCTATGCGGGGATCTAAGAACACTGAAGCTTTCTTT	CASSPMRGSKNTEAFF
NA	TRBJ2-1	TRBV5-1	NA	TGCGCCAGCAGCAGGGGGGTAGGGGGCGCGTTAAATGAGCAGTTCTTC	CASSRGVGGALNEQFF
TRBD1	TRBJ2-7	TRBV2	once	TGTGCCAGCAGTCATCAAAACAGGGGCCCGCCGCCCTACGAGCAGTACTTC	CASSHQNRGPPPYEQYF
TRBD1	TRBJ1-1	TRBV6-1	NA	TGTGCCAGCAGTGATGGGACAGGGTCTAGGGCTTTCTTT	CASSDGTGSRAFF
NA	TRBJ2-7	TRBV5-1	NA	TGCGCCAGCAGCTTACAGAGCTACGATTCCGGCCTCGAGCAGTACTTC	CASSLQSYDSGLEQYF
TRBD2	TRBJ2-7	TRBV11-2	NA	TGTGCCAGCAGCTTCTCCGGGACTAGCGGGCCCAGCTCCTACGAGCAGTACTTC	CASSFSGTSGPSSYEQYF
NA	TRBJ2-1	TRBV9	NA	TGTGCCAGCAGCGTAGGACTAACGACCTACAATGAGCAGTTCTTC	CASSVGLTTYNEQFF
NA	TRBJ1-1	TRBV6-5	NA	TGTGCCAGCGTGTCAATGAACACTGAAGCTTTCTTT	CASVSMNTEAFF
TRBD1	TRBJ1-3	TRBV4-1	NA	TGCGCCAGCAGCCAACCGACAGGGCGAAACACCATATATTTT	CASSQPTGRNTIYF
NA	TRBJ2-3	TRBV19	NA	TGTGCCAGTAGTATAGGGAGCGGGCACCGTTCCCCCCGGTATTTT	CASSIGSGHRSPRYF
TRBD1	TRBJ2-2	TRBV28	NA	TGTGCCAGCAGTTTATTTCGGGCAGGGGGCCCTCGATGGGACACCGGGGAGCTGTTTTTT	CASSLFRAGGPRWDTGELFF
NA	TRBJ2-1	TRBV2	NA	TGTGCCAGCAGGTTACAGCTGACCTCCTACAATGAGCAGTTCTTC	CASRLQLTSYNEQFF
NA	TRBJ2-4	TRBV7-9	NA	TGTGCCAGCAGCTTACGGGGTTCCCAATACATTCAGTACTTC	CASSLRGSQYIQYF
NA	TRBJ2-7	TRBV27	NA	TGTGCCAGCAGTTTGGCTCCCTCCTACGAGCAGTACTTC	CASSLAPSYEQYF
TRBD2	TRBJ2-7	TRBV5-4	NA	TGTGCCAGCAGCCAAGTCCTTACTAGCGGGGCTGCCTACGAGCAGTACTTC	CASSQVLTSGAAYEQYF
NA	TRBJ2-7	TRBV11-2	NA	TGTGCCAGCAGCTTCGCAGTGGGGGCGATAAGCTACGAGCAGTACTTC	CASSFAVGAISYEQYF
TRBD1	TRBJ2-2	TRBV4-1	NA	TGCGCCAGCAGCCACATCGGGACAGCGAACACCGGGGAGCTGTTTTTT	CASSHIGTANTGELFF
TRBD2	TRBJ2-1	TRBV10-1	NA	TGCGCCAGCAGTCAATTCGTACTAGCGGGAGGAATCCCGCGGTCTAATGAGCAGTTCTTC	CASSQFVLAGGIPRSNEQFF
TRBD2	TRBJ2-7	TRBV27	NA	TGTGCCAGCAGTTTAAGCGGGAGCTCCTACGAGCAGTACTTC	CASSLSGSSYEQYF
TRBD2	TRBJ2-7	TRBV7-9	NA	TGTGCCAGCAGCCGCGGGGGGTCTAACTACGAGCAGTACTTC	CASSRGGSNYEQYF
TRBD1	TRBJ2-5	TRBV2	few	TGTGCCAGCACCGGGACAGGGGAGACCCAGTACTTC	CASTGTGETQYF
TRBD1	TRBJ1-2	TRBV5-6	NA	TGTGCCAGCAGCACGGACAGGGTATATGGCTACACCTTC	CASSTDRVYGYTF
NA	TRBJ2-1	TRBV6-5	NA	TGTGCCAGCAGTTACTCGGGGTCGGGGAGGAATGAGCAGTTCTTC	CASSYSGSGRNEQFF